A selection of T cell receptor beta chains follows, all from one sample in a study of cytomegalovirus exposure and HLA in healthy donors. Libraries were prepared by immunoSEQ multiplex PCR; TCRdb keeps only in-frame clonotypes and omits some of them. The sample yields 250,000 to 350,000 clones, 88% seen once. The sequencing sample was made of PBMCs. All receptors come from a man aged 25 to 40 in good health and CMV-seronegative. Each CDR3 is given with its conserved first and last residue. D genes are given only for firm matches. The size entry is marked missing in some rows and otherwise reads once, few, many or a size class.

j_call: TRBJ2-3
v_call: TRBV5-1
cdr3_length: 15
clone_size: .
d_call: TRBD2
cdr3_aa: CASSLTSGVTDTQYF
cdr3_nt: TGCGCCAGCAGCCTGACTAGCGGGGTCACTGATACGCAGTATTTT

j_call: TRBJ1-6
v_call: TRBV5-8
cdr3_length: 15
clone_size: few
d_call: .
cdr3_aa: CASSFEGSFNSPLHF
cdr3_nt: TGTGCCAGCAGCTTCGAGGGATCGTTTAATTCACCCCTCCACTTT

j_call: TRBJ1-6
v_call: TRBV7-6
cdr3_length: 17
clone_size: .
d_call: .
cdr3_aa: CASSLGEYPARDSPLHF
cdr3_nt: TGTGCCAGCAGCTTAGGAGAGTATCCGGCCAGGGATTCACCCCTCCACTTT

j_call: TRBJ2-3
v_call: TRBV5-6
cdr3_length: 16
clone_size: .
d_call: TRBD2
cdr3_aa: CASSLAGLAVTDTQYF
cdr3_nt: TGTGCCAGCAGCTTGGCGGGACTAGCGGTCACAGATACGCAGTATTTT

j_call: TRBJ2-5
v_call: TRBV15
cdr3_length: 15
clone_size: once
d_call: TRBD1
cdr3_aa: CATSRGDRGQETQYF
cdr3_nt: TGTGCCACCAGCAGAGGAGACAGGGGCCAAGAGACCCAGTACTTC

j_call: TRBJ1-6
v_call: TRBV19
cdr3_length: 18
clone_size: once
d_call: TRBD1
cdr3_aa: CASSITGQGSSYNSPLHF
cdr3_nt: TGTGCCAGTAGTATAACAGGACAGGGAAGCTCCTATAATTCACCCCTCCACTTT

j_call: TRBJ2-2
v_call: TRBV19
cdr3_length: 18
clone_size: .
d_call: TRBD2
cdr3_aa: CASSPPRGSGVNTGELFF
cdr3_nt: TGTGCCAGTAGCCCCCCTAGGGGTAGCGGGGTGAACACCGGGGAGCTGTTTTTT

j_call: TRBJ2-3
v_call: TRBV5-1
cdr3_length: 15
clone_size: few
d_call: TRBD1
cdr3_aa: CASSGQGLGTDTQYF
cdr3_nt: TGCGCCAGTTCTGGACAGGGCTTAGGCACAGATACGCAGTATTTT

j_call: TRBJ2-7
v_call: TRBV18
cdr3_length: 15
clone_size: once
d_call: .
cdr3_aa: CASSPPRSPEREQYF
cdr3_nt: TGTGCCAGCTCACCACCGCGGTCTCCTGAGAGGGAGCAGTACTTC

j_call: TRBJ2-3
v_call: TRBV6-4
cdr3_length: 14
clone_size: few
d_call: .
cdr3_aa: CASSDSDSPGTQYF
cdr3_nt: TGTGCCAGCAGTGACTCGGACTCTCCGGGGACGCAGTATTTT

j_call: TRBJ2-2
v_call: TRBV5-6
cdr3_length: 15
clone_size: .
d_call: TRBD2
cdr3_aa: CASSNSGEITGELFF
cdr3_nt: TGTGCCAGCAGCAATAGCGGGGAGATCACCGGGGAGCTGTTTTTT

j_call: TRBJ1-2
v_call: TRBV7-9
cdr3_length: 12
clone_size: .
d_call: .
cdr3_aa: CASSLGGYGYTF
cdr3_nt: TGTGCCAGCAGCCTGGGGGGGTATGGCTACACCTTC

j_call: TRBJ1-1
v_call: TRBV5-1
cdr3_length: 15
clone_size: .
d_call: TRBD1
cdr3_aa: CASSGQGAGNTEAFF
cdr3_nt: TGCGCCAGCAGCGGACAGGGGGCGGGTAACACTGAAGCTTTCTTT

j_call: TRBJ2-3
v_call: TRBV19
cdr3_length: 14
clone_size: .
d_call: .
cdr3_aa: CASSIGGGADTQYF
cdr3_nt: TGTGCCAGTAGTATTGGAGGGGGGGCAGATACGCAGTATTTT

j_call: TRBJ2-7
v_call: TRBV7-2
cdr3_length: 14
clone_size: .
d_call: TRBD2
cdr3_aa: CASSSSLAGNEQYF
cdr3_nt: TGTGCCAGCAGCTCTTCACTAGCGGGGAACGAGCAGTACTTC

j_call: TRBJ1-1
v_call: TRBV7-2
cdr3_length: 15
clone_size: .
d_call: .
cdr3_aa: CASSLSRGMNTEAFF
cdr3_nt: TGTGCCAGCAGCTTATCTCGGGGAATGAACACTGAAGCTTTCTTT

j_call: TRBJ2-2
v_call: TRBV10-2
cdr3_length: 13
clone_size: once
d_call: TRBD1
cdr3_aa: CASLRDRSGELFF
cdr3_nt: TGCGCCAGCCTCCGGGACAGGTCCGGGGAGCTGTTTTTT

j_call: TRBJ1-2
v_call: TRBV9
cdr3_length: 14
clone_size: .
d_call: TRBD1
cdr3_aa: CASSVGQGARGYTF
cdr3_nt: TGTGCCAGCAGCGTAGGCCAGGGGGCGCGGGGCTACACCTTC

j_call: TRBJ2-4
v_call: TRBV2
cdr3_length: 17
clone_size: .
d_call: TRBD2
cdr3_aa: CASTLPPGLAGGNIQYF
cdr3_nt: TGTGCCAGCACCCTTCCGCCTGGACTAGCGGGGGGAAACATTCAGTACTTC

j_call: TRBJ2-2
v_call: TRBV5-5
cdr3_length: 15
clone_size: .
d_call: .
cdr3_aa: CASSLGRANTGELFF
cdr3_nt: TGTGCCAGCAGCTTGGGCAGGGCGAACACCGGGGAGCTGTTTTTT

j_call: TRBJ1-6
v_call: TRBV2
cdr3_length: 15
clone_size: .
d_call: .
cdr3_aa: CASNPSTWDNSPLHF
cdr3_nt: TGTGCCAGCAACCCGTCGACTTGGGATAATTCACCCCTCCACTTT

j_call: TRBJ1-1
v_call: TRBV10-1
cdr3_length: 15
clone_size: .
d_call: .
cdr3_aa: CASSEDRSSSTEAFF
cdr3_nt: TGCGCCAGCAGTGAAGACAGGAGTTCTAGTACTGAAGCTTTCTTT

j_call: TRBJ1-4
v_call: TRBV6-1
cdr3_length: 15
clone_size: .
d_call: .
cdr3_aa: CASSVYGGANEKLFF
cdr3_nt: TGTGCCAGCAGTGTATACGGCGGAGCTAATGAAAAACTGTTTTTT

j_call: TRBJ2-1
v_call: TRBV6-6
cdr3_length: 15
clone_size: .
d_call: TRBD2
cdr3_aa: CASSYGGGSYNEQFF
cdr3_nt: TGTGCCAGCAGTTACGGCGGGGGCTCCTACAATGAGCAGTTCTTC

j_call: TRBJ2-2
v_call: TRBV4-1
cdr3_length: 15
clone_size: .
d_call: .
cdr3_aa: CASSQEESRTGELFF
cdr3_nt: TGCGCCAGCAGCCAAGAAGAGTCACGGACCGGGGAGCTGTTTTTT

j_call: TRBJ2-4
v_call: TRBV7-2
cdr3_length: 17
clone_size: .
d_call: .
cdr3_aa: CASSLPETGLAKNIQYF
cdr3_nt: TGTGCCAGCAGCTTACCGGAGACAGGACTAGCCAAAAACATTCAGTACTTC

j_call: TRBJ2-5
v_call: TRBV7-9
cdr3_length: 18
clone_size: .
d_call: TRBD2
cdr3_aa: CASSLFPFGTSGKETQYF
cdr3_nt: TGTGCCAGCAGCTTATTCCCATTCGGGACTAGCGGTAAAGAGACCCAGTACTTC

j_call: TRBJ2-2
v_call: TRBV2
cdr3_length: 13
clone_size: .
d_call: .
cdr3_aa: CASNAGFTGELFF
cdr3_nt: TGTGCCAGCAATGCGGGATTCACCGGGGAGCTGTTTTTT

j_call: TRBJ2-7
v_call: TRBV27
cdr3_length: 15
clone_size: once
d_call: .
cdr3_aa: CASSLSWASSYEQYF
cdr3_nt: TGTGCCAGCAGTTTAAGCTGGGCGAGCTCCTACGAGCAGTACTTC

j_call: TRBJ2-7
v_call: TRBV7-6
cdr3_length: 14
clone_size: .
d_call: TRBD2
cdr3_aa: CASSAERGPYEQYF
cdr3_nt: TGTGCCAGCAGCGCCGAGCGGGGTCCCTACGAGCAGTACTTC

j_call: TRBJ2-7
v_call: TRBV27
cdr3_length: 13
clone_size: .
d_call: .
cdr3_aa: CASSLPDGGEQYF
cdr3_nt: TGTGCCAGCAGCCTACCGGACGGAGGCGAGCAGTACTTC

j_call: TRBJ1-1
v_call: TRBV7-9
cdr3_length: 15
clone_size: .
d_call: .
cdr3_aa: CASSPRTVMNTEAFF
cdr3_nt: TGTGCCAGCAGCCCAAGGACAGTTATGAACACTGAAGCTTTCTTT

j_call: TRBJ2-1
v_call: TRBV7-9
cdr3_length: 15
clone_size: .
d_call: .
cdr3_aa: CASSLAGGQNNEQFF
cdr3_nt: TGTGCCAGCAGCTTAGCGGGGGGGCAGAACAATGAGCAGTTCTTC

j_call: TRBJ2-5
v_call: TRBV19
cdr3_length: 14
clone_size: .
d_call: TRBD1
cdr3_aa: CASSDRGWGETQYF
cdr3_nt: TGTGCCAGTAGTGACAGGGGATGGGGGGAGACCCAGTACTTC

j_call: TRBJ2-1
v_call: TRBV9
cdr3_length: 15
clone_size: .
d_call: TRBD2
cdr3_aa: CASSASGGDYNEQFF
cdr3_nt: TGTGCCAGCAGCGCTAGCGGGGGGGATTACAATGAGCAGTTCTTC

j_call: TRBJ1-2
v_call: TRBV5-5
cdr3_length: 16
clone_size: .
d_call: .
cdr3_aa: CASSLWGVFSNYGYTF
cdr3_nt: TGTGCCAGCAGCTTGTGGGGGGTTTTTTCGAACTATGGCTACACCTTC

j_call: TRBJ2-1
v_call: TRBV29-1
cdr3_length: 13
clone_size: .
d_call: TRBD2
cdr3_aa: CSVKTSGGYEQFF
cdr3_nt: TGCAGCGTGAAAACTAGCGGGGGCTATGAGCAGTTCTTC

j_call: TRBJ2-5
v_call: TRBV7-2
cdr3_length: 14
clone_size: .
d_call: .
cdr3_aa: CASSFPGGGETQYF
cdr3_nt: TGTGCCAGCAGCTTCCCCGGCGGAGGAGAGACCCAGTACTTC

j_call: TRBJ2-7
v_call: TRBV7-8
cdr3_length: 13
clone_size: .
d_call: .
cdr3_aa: CASSITQGYEQYF
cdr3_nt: TGTGCCAGCAGCATTACTCAGGGTTACGAGCAGTACTTC

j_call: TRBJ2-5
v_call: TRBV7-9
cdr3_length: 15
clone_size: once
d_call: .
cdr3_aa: CASSLYGGLQETQYF
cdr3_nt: TGTGCCAGCAGCTTGTACGGGGGGCTACAAGAGACCCAGTACTTC

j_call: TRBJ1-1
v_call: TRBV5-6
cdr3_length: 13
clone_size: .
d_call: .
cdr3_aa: CASSFTGNTEAFF
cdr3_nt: TGTGCCAGCAGCTTTACGGGGAACACTGAAGCTTTCTTT

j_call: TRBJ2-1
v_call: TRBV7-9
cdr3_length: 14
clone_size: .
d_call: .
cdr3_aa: CASSLEVGRGIQFF
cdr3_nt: TGTGCCAGCAGCTTAGAGGTTGGCAGGGGAATTCAGTTCTTC

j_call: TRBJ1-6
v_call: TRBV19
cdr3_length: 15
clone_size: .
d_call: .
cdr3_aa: CASTPDSSSRSPLHF
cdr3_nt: TGTGCCAGTACCCCCGATTCGAGTTCGCGGTCACCCCTCCACTTT

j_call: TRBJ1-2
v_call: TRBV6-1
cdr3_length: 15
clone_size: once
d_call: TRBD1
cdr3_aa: CASTTTRGLNYGYTF
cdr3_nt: TGTGCCAGCACTACGACCAGGGGGCTAAACTATGGCTACACCTTC

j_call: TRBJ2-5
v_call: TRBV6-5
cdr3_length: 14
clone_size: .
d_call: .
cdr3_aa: CASRGPGGDETQYF
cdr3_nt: TGTGCCAGCAGGGGGCCGGGGGGCGATGAGACCCAGTACTTC

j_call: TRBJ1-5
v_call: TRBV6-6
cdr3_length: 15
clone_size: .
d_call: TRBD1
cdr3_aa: CASDRTGDTNQPQHF
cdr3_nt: TGTGCCAGCGATAGGACAGGCGACACCAATCAGCCCCAGCATTTT

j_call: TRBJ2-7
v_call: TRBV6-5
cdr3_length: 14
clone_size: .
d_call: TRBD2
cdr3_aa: CASSYSTSGYEQYF
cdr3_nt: TGTGCCAGCAGTTACTCTACTAGCGGATACGAGCAGTACTTC

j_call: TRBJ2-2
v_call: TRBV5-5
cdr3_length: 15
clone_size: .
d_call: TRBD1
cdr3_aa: CASSQGQVVTGELFF
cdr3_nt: TGTGCCAGCAGCCAGGGACAGGTGGTTACTGGGGAGCTGTTTTTT

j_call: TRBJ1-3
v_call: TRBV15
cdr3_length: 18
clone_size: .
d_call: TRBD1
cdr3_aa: CATSRDIPGQGTGNTIYF
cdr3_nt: TGTGCCACCAGCAGAGATATCCCGGGACAGGGGACTGGAAACACCATATATTTT

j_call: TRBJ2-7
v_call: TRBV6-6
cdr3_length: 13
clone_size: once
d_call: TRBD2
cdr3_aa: CASRGGGAYEQYF
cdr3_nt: TGTGCCAGCAGGGGCGGGGGGGCCTACGAGCAGTACTTC

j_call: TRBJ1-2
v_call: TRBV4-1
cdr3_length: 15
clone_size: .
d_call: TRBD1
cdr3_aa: CASSQTFRTGYGYTF
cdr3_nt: TGCGCCAGCAGCCAAACATTTCGGACAGGCTATGGCTACACCTTC

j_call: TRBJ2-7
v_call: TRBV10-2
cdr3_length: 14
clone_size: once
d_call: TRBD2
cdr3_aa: CASSRGLAGNEQYF
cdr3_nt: TGCGCCAGCAGTAGGGGACTAGCGGGGAACGAGCAGTACTTC

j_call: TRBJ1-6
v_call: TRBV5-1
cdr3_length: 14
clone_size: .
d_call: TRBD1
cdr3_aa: CASSLGQGNSPLHF
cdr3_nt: TGCGCCAGCAGCTTAGGACAGGGGAATTCACCCCTCCACTTT

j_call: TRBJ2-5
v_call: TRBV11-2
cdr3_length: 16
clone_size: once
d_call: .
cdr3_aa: CASSLTPAGLEETQYF
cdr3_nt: TGTGCCAGCAGCTTAACCCCGGCGGGGTTGGAAGAGACCCAGTACTTC

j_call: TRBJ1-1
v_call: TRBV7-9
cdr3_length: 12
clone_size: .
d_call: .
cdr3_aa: CASIRGNTEAFF
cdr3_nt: TGTGCCAGCATTAGGGGGAACACTGAAGCTTTCTTT